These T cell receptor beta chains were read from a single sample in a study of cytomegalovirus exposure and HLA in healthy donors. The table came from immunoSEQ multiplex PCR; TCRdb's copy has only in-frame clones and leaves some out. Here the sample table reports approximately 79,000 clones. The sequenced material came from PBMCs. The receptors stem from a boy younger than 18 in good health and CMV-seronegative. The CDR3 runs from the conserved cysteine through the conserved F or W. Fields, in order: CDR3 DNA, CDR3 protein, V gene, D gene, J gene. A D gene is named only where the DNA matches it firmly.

TGTGCCACCAGCAGAGGGGCAGGGCTAGAGACCCAGTACTTC CATSRGAGLETQYF TRBV15 . TRBJ2-5
TGTGCCAGCTCACCCGACAGGGGCGCTTCGGCCTACGAGCAGTACTTC CASSPDRGASAYEQYF TRBV18 TRBD1 TRBJ2-7
TGTGCCAGCAGGGCAGTAAAGTCATTGAACACTGAAGCTTTCTTT CASRAVKSLNTEAFF TRBV7-6 . TRBJ1-1
TGTGCCAGCAGCGTAAGGGACAGCTACACCTTC CASSVRDSYTF TRBV9 . TRBJ1-2
TGTGCCAGCTCATCCGGGACAGGGGGCGGCTACGAGCAGTACTTC CASSSGTGGGYEQYF TRBV18 TRBD1 TRBJ2-7
TGTGCCAGCAGCTTGTTTGTCGGTTCCTATAATTCACCCCTCCACTTT CASSLFVGSYNSPLHF TRBV5-8 . TRBJ1-6
TGTGCCAGCAGCCCGGAAAACTTGGGACAGGGGGCCTACGAGCAGTACTTC CASSPENLGQGAYEQYF TRBV7-9 TRBD1 TRBJ2-7
TGTGCCAGCAGCCAAGATGGAACTCGACTAGGGACCCAGTACTTC CASSQDGTRLGTQYF TRBV14 . TRBJ2-5
TGTGCCAGCAGGGGCGGGACAGGGTTGAACACTGAAGCTTTCTTT CASRGGTGLNTEAFF TRBV6-5 TRBD1 TRBJ1-1
TGTGCCAGTACCTACCGTCAAGGACAGGGGGCAGCCGGGGAGCTGTTTTTT CASTYRQGQGAAGELFF TRBV19 TRBD1 TRBJ2-2
TGTGCCAGCAGCTTAGCCCAGAAGAACACCGGGGAGCTGTTTTTT CASSLAQKNTGELFF TRBV7-2 . TRBJ2-2
TGTGCCATCAGTGAGTCTCTTGGGACAGTGCCCGTCGTGGGACTTGGAGAGCAGTACTTC CAISESLGTVPVVGLGEQYF TRBV10-3 . TRBJ2-7
TGTGCCAGCAGTGCTCGACAGGGGGACTATGGCTACACCTTC CASSARQGDYGYTF TRBV6-1 TRBD1 TRBJ1-2
TGTGCCAGCAGATCACAGGGATACTCCTACAATGAGCAGTTCTTC CASRSQGYSYNEQFF TRBV2 . TRBJ2-1
TGCAGCGTTGAGGATAGGCAGGGCGCTCCTGGCTACACCTTC CSVEDRQGAPGYTF TRBV29-1 . TRBJ1-2
TGCGCCAGCAGCCAAGTTGAAAGGGGAGGCTATGGCTACACCTTC CASSQVERGGYGYTF TRBV4-1 . TRBJ1-2
TGTGCCAGCAGCGTAGTCGTGGTTCTAACCGATCAGCCCCAGCATTTT CASSVVVVLTDQPQHF TRBV9 . TRBJ1-5
TGTGCCAGCAGCTCGGGGGGGAGATCAGATGGCTACACCTTC CASSSGGRSDGYTF TRBV7-9 . TRBJ1-2
TGCGCCAGCAGCTTCAGTATCACAGATACGCAGTATTTT CASSFSITDTQYF TRBV5-1 . TRBJ2-3
TGCGCCAGCAGTGCGGGGACTAGCGGGTACAATGAGCAGTTCTTC CASSAGTSGYNEQFF TRBV10-1 TRBD2 TRBJ2-1
TGTGCCAGCTCACCACAAACTGGTGAAAAACTGTTTTTT CASSPQTGEKLFF TRBV18 . TRBJ1-4
TGTGCCAGCAGTCACAACCAAGGGGGAGTCCAAGAGACCCAGTACTTC CASSHNQGGVQETQYF TRBV4-2 . TRBJ2-5
TGTGCCAGCAGCTTCTCTAAAACAGGGGGAGGGACTGAAGCTTTCTTT CASSFSKTGGGTEAFF TRBV5-8 TRBD1 TRBJ1-1
TGTGCCACCACCCCCCGGGGTTTTAGTGAGACCCAGTACTTC CATTPRGFSETQYF TRBV15 . TRBJ2-5
TGTGCCAGCAGTGTCGTGGGGGGAGCGACCACCGGGGAGCTGTTTTTT CASSVVGGATTGELFF TRBV2 . TRBJ2-2
TGTGCCAGCAGCTTAGGCAGGGGGCTGAGCACTGAAGCTTTCTTT CASSLGRGLSTEAFF TRBV5-6 TRBD1 TRBJ1-1
TGTGCCAGCAGCTTAGGAAGGGGGCAACATTCTTACGAGCAGTACTTC CASSLGRGQHSYEQYF TRBV7-9 TRBD1 TRBJ2-7
TGCGCCAGCAGCTCTCAGGGACAGGTGAGCTCCTACGAGCAGTACTTC CASSSQGQVSSYEQYF TRBV5-1 TRBD1 TRBJ2-7
TGTGCCAGCAGCTTGGGTCAGAGCAATCAGCCCCAGCATTTT CASSLGQSNQPQHF TRBV5-6 . TRBJ1-5
TGTGCCAGTAGTATATATCCGACAGGGGCCTATGGCTACACCTTC CASSIYPTGAYGYTF TRBV19 TRBD1 TRBJ1-2
TGCGCCAGCAGCCAAGATCGAGGGGACTACACATACGAGCAGTACTTC CASSQDRGDYTYEQYF TRBV4-1 TRBD2 TRBJ2-7